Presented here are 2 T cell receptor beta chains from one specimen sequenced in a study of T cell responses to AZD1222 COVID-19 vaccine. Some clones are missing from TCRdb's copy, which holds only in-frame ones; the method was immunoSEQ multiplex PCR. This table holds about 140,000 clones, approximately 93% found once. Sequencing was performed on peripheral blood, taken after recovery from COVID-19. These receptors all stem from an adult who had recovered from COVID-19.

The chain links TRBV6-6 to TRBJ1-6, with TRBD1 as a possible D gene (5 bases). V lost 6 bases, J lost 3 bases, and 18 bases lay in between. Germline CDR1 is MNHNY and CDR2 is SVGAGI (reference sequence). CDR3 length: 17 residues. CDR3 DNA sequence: TGTGCCAGCAGACGAGATACCGGGACGGGCTATAATTCACCCCTCCACTTT. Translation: CASRRDTGTGYNSPLHF.

The CDR3 DNA sequence: TGTGCCAGCTCACTAAGGGGGGAAGGCTACAATGAGCAGTTCTTC. Residues: CASSLRGEGYNEQFF. The V gene is TRBV18, the J gene TRBJ2-1, with D possibly called TRBD1 or TRBD2 (6 bases each). The CDR3 sequence is 15 residues long. Germline-derived CDR1 and CDR2 are KGHSH and LQKENI. Trimming shortened V by 4 bases and J by 3 bases, and 13 bases separated the two germline ends. Full variable domain (outside the CDR3, taken from reference TRBV18 and TRBJ2-1): NAGVMQNPRHLVRRRGQEARLRCSPMKGHSHVYWYRQLPEEGLKFMVYLQKENIIDESGMPKERFSAEFPKEGPSILRIQQVVRGDSAAYFCASSLRGEGYNEQFFGPGTRLTVL.